This T cell receptor (beta chain) was sequenced during a study of CD8 T cells in Susac syndrome. Study-wide results and caveats: The study acknowledged a relatively small number of individuals in its TCR sequencing and HLA analysis.

It was with random hexamers that 0.5 to 1 ug RNA was reverse transcribed. Amplification of TCR beta CDR3 across 54 Vbeta and 13 Jbeta was performed with immunoSEQ multiplex PCR. TCRdb recomputed calls from the immunoSEQ multiplex PCR reads with MiXCR, one row per CDR3 protein. Of roughly 400,000 distinct CDR3 sequences detected, about 85% appear once; the ten largest clones hold around 0.12%. In regard to this clonotype: Its antigen remains unidentified.

Sequencing was performed on CD8+ T cells from PBMCs. The origin of this receptor is a human donor with multiple sclerosis.

As DNA, the CDR3 is TGCGCCAGCAGCCAAGATCGGGTGGTCGGCACAGATACGCAGTATTTT. Its protein is CASSQDRVVGTDTQYF. The chain recombines TRBV4-1 with TRBJ2-3, with D unresolved. Trimming stripped 0 bases from V and 1 base from J, with 11 bases between. Germline loops: CDR1 MGHRA, CDR2 YSYEKL. The CDR3 covers 16 residues.